This T cell receptor (beta chain) was recovered during a study of T cells in Graves' hyperthyroidism and ophthalmopathy. Overall study findings and caveats: Most expanded thyroid clonotypes above 0.001 recurred in blood.

In its sample, this clonotype was seen many times. Its antigen is undetermined. RNA transcripts gave rise to amplified TCR beta CDR3 regions. HTBI primers were used for first-round RT-PCR of the TCR CDR3. MiXCR, applied by TCRdb to the multiplex PCR reads, yields one record per CDR3 protein. The table shows about 340,000 distinct CDR3 sequences, with approximately 18% occurring only once. The study enrolled patients aged 18 to 65 with newly diagnosed hyperthyroidism of under 2 months' duration. Diagnoses rested on clinical symptoms, serum thyroxine and TRAb, thyroid ultrasound and orbital computed tomography. The CDR3 contains 15 residues. Germline V CDR1 and CDR2: LGHDT, YNNKEL (reference sequence). J gave up 0 bases and V 7 bases, and 5 bases lay outside the gene matches.

Sequencing input: blood. The rearrangement uses TRBV3-1 and TRBJ2-2; 7 nucleotides match TRBD1. The receptor's source is a woman aged 45-65 years with Graves' hyperthyroidism. The CDR3 spells CASTPGTANTGELFF. In DNA, the CDR3 is TGTGCCAGCACCCCCGGGACAGCGAACACCGGGGAGCTGTTTTTT. The complete variable domain, with remaining parts taken from reference TRBV3-1 and TRBJ2-2, reads DTAVSQTPKYLVTQMGNDKSIKCEQNLGHDTMYWYKQDSKKFLKIMFSYNNKELIINETVPNRFSPKSPDKAHLNLHINSLELGDSAVYFCASTPGTANTGELFFGEGSRLTVL.